The clone carrying this T cell receptor (beta chain) was detected only once. Participants were placed into cohorts based on the clinical history they reported. This sample is drawn from a study of blood T cell repertoires in COVID-19. About the study: Acute and convalescent COVID-19 specimens originated in the United States, Italy and Spain. Sources were T cells, B-cell-depleted T cells, or PBMCs; the material itself was cDNA or gDNA.

CDR3 size: 13 residues. Germline CDR1 reads WNHNN; CDR2 reads SYGVQD (reference sequence). V dropped 3 bases and J dropped 8 bases, with 10 bases sitting between them. Per the original data handling: Reference gene primer amplification in the assay estimated nucleated cell counts. Data came from immunoSEQ multiplex PCR; TCRdb stores just in-frame clones and leaves some out. V, J and clone size derive from that table, while D and trimming were established from the DNA sequence. The sample includes under 300,000 clones, approximately 84% of them seen just once. Sequenced sample: PBMCs or T cells enriched from blood (not recorded which). This rearrangement joins TRBV10-1 to TRBJ1-4, with D maybe TRBD1 (5 bases). The clonotype originates from a woman in her thirties or forties with acute COVID-19. CDR3 in amino acids: CASSDRAGEKLFF. The DNA of the CDR3 is TGCGCCAGCAGTGACAGGGCCGGCGAAAAACTGTTTTTT.